This TCR beta chain was documented in a study of monozygotic twins with inflammatory bowel disease. This CDR3 is 14 amino acids long. The V gene's germline CDR1 is SGHAT and CDR2 FQNNGV. Two nested PCRs, run for approximately 17 and 9 cycles, were applied to TCRalpha and TCRbeta cDNA. Each CDR3 protein gets one entry in TCRdb, which reprocessed the 5' RACE reads and gives no DNA. The sample spans approximately 160,000 distinct CDR3 sequences; the ten largest clones claim approximately 3%. Broader study findings: Discordant twins showed the same repertoire similarity as concordant twins, possibly from limited power. By inverse Simpson index, TCRbeta diversity was lower in IBD patients than in healthy co-twins.

About this clonotype itself: Its specificity is unknown.

The sample was blood. The receptor was derived from a human donor with ulcerative colitis or Crohn's disease, or a healthy co-twin of an affected twin (not recorded which). The V call is TRBV11-2, the J call TRBJ1-3. The CDR3 sequence: CASSLERSGNTIYF.